This is a list of T cell receptor beta chains from one sample in a study of shared clonotypes between healthy human individuals. Assay: immunoSEQ multiplex PCR; the TCRdb copy retains only in-frame clones and omits some. Of roughly 2.4 million clones in the sample, 90% to 96% are singletons; the top ten hold 0.1% to 0.15%. The material sequenced was naive CD4+ T cells sorted from blood. The receptors were sampled from a man aged 18 to 29 in good health. Both conserved end residues are part of each CDR3. D genes are given only for firm matches. A clone size is listed for some rows: how often the clone was seen (once, few, many), or a class if it is expanded.

NA	TRBJ2-3	NA	TRBV6-1	TGTGCCAGCAGTGAAAACGGTAGCTCAGATACGCAGTATTTT	CASSENGSSDTQYF
NA	TRBJ2-5	TRBD2	TRBV4-1	TGCGCCAGCAGCCGACTAGCGGGAGTAATAGAGACCCAGTACTTC	CASSRLAGVIETQYF
once	TRBJ2-4	TRBD2	TRBV27	TGTGCCAGCAGTGTCGGACTAGCGGAAGTAGCCAAAAACATTCAGTACTTC	CASSVGLAEVAKNIQYF
NA	TRBJ2-1	NA	TRBV6-6	TGTGCCAGCAGTTACTCCGGAAGCTCCTACAATGAGCAGTTCTTC	CASSYSGSSYNEQFF
NA	TRBJ1-5	NA	TRBV30	TGTGCCTGGGCTGGGGCAGGGAATTCTCAGCCCCAGCATTTT	CAWAGAGNSQPQHF
NA	TRBJ1-1	TRBD1	TRBV7-9	TGTGCCAGCAGCCCTTCCAGGGGGCGCGGGACTGAAGCTTTCTTT	CASSPSRGRGTEAFF
NA	TRBJ1-4	TRBD1	TRBV30	TGTGCCTGGGGTGGACAGGGGGCACCAACTAATGAAAAACTGTTTTTT	CAWGGQGAPTNEKLFF
NA	TRBJ2-7	NA	TRBV30	TGTGCCTGGAGTCCGACAGAGCTTACTTCCTACGAGCAGTACTTC	CAWSPTELTSYEQYF
NA	TRBJ2-7	NA	TRBV7-2	TGTGCCAGCAGCTTAGGGACTGGTTCCTACGAGCAGTACTTC	CASSLGTGSYEQYF
NA	TRBJ2-7	TRBD2	TRBV11-2	TGTGCCAGCAGCTTAGGCGGGAGGAGCTCCTACGAGCAGTACTTC	CASSLGGRSSYEQYF
NA	TRBJ2-5	NA	TRBV11-2	TGTGCCAGCAGCTCGTGGCAGGGAGAGACCCAGTACTTC	CASSSWQGETQYF
NA	TRBJ1-5	NA	TRBV21-1	TGTGCCAGCAGCCCTCTTCACCGGGCGGGACAGCCCCAGCATTTT	CASSPLHRAGQPQHF
NA	TRBJ2-3	TRBD2	TRBV27	TGTGCCAGCAGTTTTCTGACTAGCGGCACAGATACGCAGTATTTT	CASSFLTSGTDTQYF
NA	TRBJ2-7	NA	TRBV7-3	TGTGCCAGCAGCTTAGGGGCAGGGACCGAGCAGTACTTC	CASSLGAGTEQYF
NA	TRBJ1-2	NA	TRBV10-3	TGTGCCATCAGCCCGACAGGCCTCTATGGCTACACCTTC	CAISPTGLYGYTF
NA	TRBJ2-2	TRBD2	TRBV2	TGTGCCAGCACCGGGGTAGCGGGGAACACCGGGGAGCTGTTTTTT	CASTGVAGNTGELFF
NA	TRBJ2-7	TRBD2	TRBV18	TGTGCCAGCTCAACGGGACTAGCGGGATTTCGGGCCTACGAGCAGTACTTC	CASSTGLAGFRAYEQYF
NA	TRBJ2-3	NA	TRBV5-1	TGCGCCAGCAGCTTGGATCAGGGCGGGCCAGATACGCAGTATTTT	CASSLDQGGPDTQYF
once	TRBJ2-3	NA	TRBV2	TGTGCCAGCAGTCGGACTCGAGATACGCAGTATTTT	CASSRTRDTQYF
NA	TRBJ1-1	TRBD1	TRBV5-1	TGCGCCAGCAGCGGGGGGACAGGCGCCAACACTGAAGCTTTCTTT	CASSGGTGANTEAFF
once	TRBJ2-1	TRBD2	TRBV5-7	TGTGCCAGCAGCTTTAGCGGGGGGCGGAGCTCCTACAATGAGCAGTTCTTC	CASSFSGGRSSYNEQFF
NA	TRBJ2-7	NA	TRBV7-9	TGTGCCAGCAGCTTAGTTTTAGGGCCTGGGGAGCAGTACTTC	CASSLVLGPGEQYF
NA	TRBJ2-3	NA	TRBV4-3	TGCGCCAGCAGCCAAGATGTCGGGGGAGCTGAAGCAGATACGCAGTATTTT	CASSQDVGGAEADTQYF
NA	TRBJ2-7	NA	TRBV6-5	TGTGCCAGCAGTTACCCCGGAATCAACGAGCAGTACTTC	CASSYPGINEQYF
NA	TRBJ2-5	TRBD2	TRBV9	TGTGCCAGCACTTCCGGGACTAGCGGGAGGGAGACCCAGTACTTC	CASTSGTSGRETQYF
NA	TRBJ2-2	TRBD2	TRBV5-4	TGTGCCAGCAGCTTGGGGACTAGCGGGAGGGGAAAGTGGGAGCTGTTTTTT	CASSLGTSGRGKWELFF
NA	TRBJ2-7	NA	TRBV6-6	TGTGCCAGCAGTTCCTTTGGGGGGGCGAGTAACGAGCAGTACTTC	CASSSFGGASNEQYF
NA	TRBJ2-5	NA	TRBV6-5	TGTGCCAGCAGTCGCCCCTCGAGCGGCCAAGAGACCCAGTACTTC	CASSRPSSGQETQYF
NA	TRBJ2-5	NA	TRBV5-1	TGCGCCAGCAGCTCTTACCGGGACTACCAAGAGACCCAGTACTTC	CASSSYRDYQETQYF
once	TRBJ2-3	TRBD1	TRBV7-2	TGTGCCAGCAGCTCCCAGTCGGGGACAGGGTCAGATACGCAGTATTTT	CASSSQSGTGSDTQYF
NA	TRBJ2-2	TRBD2	TRBV6-4	TGTGCCAGCCATGGGGGGACTAGCTTAGACAGGGAGCTGTTTTTT	CASHGGTSLDRELFF
once	TRBJ2-2	TRBD1	TRBV6-6	TGTGCCTCCAACAGGGGTCAGAACACCGGGGAGCTGTTTTTT	CASNRGQNTGELFF
NA	TRBJ2-7	TRBD1	TRBV7-2	TGTGCCAGCAGCCCAGGGACAGGGAAGAAATACTTC	CASSPGTGKKYF
NA	TRBJ2-3	NA	TRBV6-1	TGTGCCAGCAGTGAAGTGTTGAATACGCAGTATTTT	CASSEVLNTQYF
NA	TRBJ1-2	TRBD1	TRBV5-4	TGTGCCAGCAGCTTGGCAGGGGGCTATGGCTACACCTTC	CASSLAGGYGYTF
NA	TRBJ1-2	NA	TRBV6-5	TGTGCCAGCAGGAGAGGAAGTAACTATGGCTACACCTTC	CASRRGSNYGYTF
once	TRBJ2-3	NA	TRBV4-3	TGCGCCAGCAGCCAAGCTGGAAAGGGGGGACAGGATACGCAGTATTTT	CASSQAGKGGQDTQYF
NA	TRBJ2-2	TRBD1	TRBV5-6	TGTGCCAGCAGCTCCGGGACAGGGGGCATAACCGGGGAGCTGTTTTTT	CASSSGTGGITGELFF
NA	TRBJ2-1	TRBD2	TRBV5-4	TGTGCCAGCAGCTCCGCCGGGACTAGTGGCCATGAGCAGTTCTTC	CASSSAGTSGHEQFF
NA	TRBJ1-2	TRBD1	TRBV18	TGTGCCAGCGTCGACACAGGGGGCGAAAGTGGCTACACCTTC	CASVDTGGESGYTF
once	TRBJ1-1	TRBD1	TRBV2	TGTGCCAGCAGTGGACAGGGGTGGGGCACTGAAGCTTTCTTT	CASSGQGWGTEAFF